These 27 T cell receptor beta chains were all obtained from the same sample, sequenced in a study of a mutant IDH1 vaccine in newly diagnosed glioma. Time point noted: week 23, last vaccination. Each vaccine dose was 300 ug of mutant IDH1 20-mer peptide, with topical imiquimod. Antigen specificity for these receptors is unknown. TCRdb's table, derived via immunoSEQ multiplex PCR, lists solely in-frame clones and lacks some. The data hold 45,000 to 65,000 clones, with roughly three quarters observed a single time. Sequenced material: PBMCs, taken from a glioma patient whose treatment included an IDH1 peptide vaccine. The receptors derive from a woman aged 40 to 50 with glioma. Some clones in this sample may be carry-over from other donors' samples.

The chain uses TRBV15 and TRBJ2-7; D is ambiguous. The CDR3 totals 14 residues. CDR1 is LNHNV and CDR2 is YYDKDF in the germline V gene (reference sequence). The V gene lost 0 bases and the J gene lost 2 bases, with 8 bases spanning the gap. This CDR3 reads CATSREPKTYEQYF. CDR3 coding DNA: TGTGCCACCAGCAGAGAACCCAAGACCTACGAGCAGTACTTC.

The chain carries TRBV18 and TRBJ1-4; 7 bases are a match to TRBD1. V lost 4 bases and J lost 3; bases outside the gene matches: 23. From germline, CDR1 is KGHSH and CDR2 LQKENI. The CDR3 is 21 residues long. This chain's CDR3 is CASSLLKLGGTASAPNEKLFF. Here the CDR3 DNA reads TGTGCCAGCTCACTTCTAAAGTTGGGTGGGACAGCGAGCGCTCCTAATGAAAAACTGTTTTTT.

This clone was found a few times. The chain combines TRBV2 with TRBJ2-7; no definite D call. Trimming stripped 4 bases from V and 4 bases from J, with 2 bases between. Germline CDR1 reads SNHLY; CDR2 reads FYNNEI. This CDR3 region has 10 residues. The CDR3 nucleotides read TGTGCCAGCAGTGTGTACGAGCAGTACTTC. It translates to CASSVYEQYF. The variable domain in full, with the rest retrieved from reference TRBV2 and TRBJ2-7, is EPEVTQTPSHQVTQMGQEVILRCVPISNHLYFYWYRQILGQKVEFLVSFYNNEISEKSEIFDDQFSVERPDGSNFTLKIRSTKLEDSAMYFCASSVYEQYFGPGTRLTVT.

This clone appeared once. V and J are TRBV4-1 and TRBJ1-4; 7 bases match TRBD1. The CDR3 is 16 amino acids. With V trimmed by 1 base and J by 6 bases, 8 bases remained unmatched. Germline assignment: CDR1 MGHRA and CDR2 YSYEKL. The CDR3 protein is CASSQGVRGGYEKLFF. CDR3 DNA: TGCGCCAGCAGCCAAGGAGTAAGAGGGGGCTATGAAAAACTGTTTTTT.

In DNA, the CDR3 is TGTGCCAGCAGCCCAGGGGACAGAAGCAGGCCCCAGCATTTT. This sequence encodes CASSPGDRSRPQHF. V gene TRBV7-9 combines with J gene TRBJ1-5, with 7 nucleotides matching TRBD1. Per the germline V gene, CDR1 is SEHNR and CDR2 is FQNEAQ (reference sequence). J was trimmed by 9 bases and V by 5 bases; bases with no gene match: 10. This CDR3 has 14 amino acids.

The chain couples TRBV5-4 to TRBJ2-4, with D tentatively TRBD2 (5 bases). Trimming removed 4 bases at V and 6 bases at J, with 11 bases between. In germline, CDR1 is SGHNT, CDR2 YYREEE (reference sequence). This CDR3 contains 13 residues. CDR3 loop: CASSERTGNIQYF. Written as DNA, the CDR3 is TGTGCCAGCAGCGAGCGGACTGGAAACATTCAGTACTTC.

J is TRBJ1-5 and V is TRBV5-1; 11 bases agree with TRBD1. The ends lost 4 bases at V and 3 bases at J; junction bases unmatched: 6. The CDR3 covers 16 residues. The V gene's germline CDR1 is SGHRS and CDR2 YFSETQ. The CDR3 loop is CASSAGQGVFNQPQHF. CDR3 in DNA: TGCGCCAGCAGCGCGGGACAGGGGGTTTTCAATCAGCCCCAGCATTTT.

This clone was counted a single time. The genes are TRBV5-5 and TRBJ2-7; D uncertain. The CDR3 runs to 14 residues. V lost 5 bases, J lost 4 bases, and 16 bases lay in between. Germline loops: CDR1 SGHKS, CDR2 YYEKEE (reference sequence). DNA of the CDR3: TGTGCCAGCAGTTCCTCCCCTTACAGTTACGAGCAGTACTTC. Its translation is CASSSSPYSYEQYF.

V and J are TRBV6-6 and TRBJ1-5, with a weak D call TRBD1 (5 bases). CDR1 MNHNY and CDR2 SVGAGI come from the germline V gene (reference sequence). The CDR3 has 13 residues. Trimming took off 10 bases at V and 3 bases at J, with 13 bases between the two ends. In nucleotides, the CDR3 is TGTGCCATCGGTTGGGGGTTCAATCAGCCCCAGCATTTT. It codes for CAIGWGFNQPQHF.

Only a few counts were recorded for this clone. The genes are TRBV2 and TRBJ1-1; 9 bases align to TRBD1. This CDR3 comprises 12 residues. Germline values: CDR1 SNHLY, CDR2 FYNNEI. The ends lost 5 bases at V and 10 bases at J; junction bases unmatched: 5. The CDR3 DNA reads TGTGCCAGCAGTTACAGGGGGCCTGGAGCTTTCTTT. Translating gives CASSYRGPGAFF. The entire variable domain, with the rest obtained from reference TRBV2 and TRBJ1-1, is as follows: EPEVTQTPSHQVTQMGQEVILRCVPISNHLYFYWYRQILGQKVEFLVSFYNNEISEKSEIFDDQFSVERPDGSNFTLKIRSTKLEDSAMYFCASSYRGPGAFFGQGTRLTVV.

J is TRBJ2-5 and V is TRBV12-5; D is ambiguous. The CDR3 sequence is 13 residues long. Germline CDR1 reads LGHNT; CDR2 reads FRNRAP. V gave up 0 bases and J gave up 2 bases, with 4 bases separating them. CDR3 loop: CASGLVPQETQYF. The CDR3 bases are TGTGCTAGTGGTTTGGTCCCGCAAGAGACCCAGTACTTC.

This clone was recorded once. V is TRBV6-1 and J is TRBJ2-5; the D call may be TRBD1 or TRBD2 (6 bases each). Germline assignment: CDR1 MNHNS and CDR2 SASEGT. Trimming pared 4 bases from V and 4 bases from J, leaving 19 bases between. There are 16 residues in the CDR3. The CDR3 nucleotides read TGTGCCAGCAGTGTAGCCGGGGGCGAATTCGGAGAGACCCAGTACTTC. Protein: CASSVAGGEFGETQYF.

Only one count was recorded for this clone. The V gene is TRBV7-9, the J gene TRBJ2-3, with D possibly TRBD2 on 5 matching bases. CDR3 size: 14 residues. Trimming stripped 5 bases from V and 2 bases from J, with 11 bases between. CDR1 and CDR2 from the germline V gene are SEHNR and FQNEAQ (reference sequence). CDR3 sequence reads: CASSPGLNTDTQYF. The CDR3 nucleotides read TGTGCCAGCAGCCCCGGACTGAACACAGATACGCAGTATTTT.

This clone was seen a few times. The chain has TRBV15 and TRBJ1-3; D uncertain. The germline gives CDR1 LNHNV, CDR2 YYDKDF (reference sequence). V gave up 0 bases and J gave up 1 base, with 13 bases separating them. This CDR3 region has 17 residues. CDR3: CATSREEGMRSGNTIYF. In nucleotides, the CDR3 is TGTGCCACCAGCAGAGAGGAAGGTATGAGGTCTGGAAACACCATATATTTT.

This rearrangement joins TRBV27 to TRBJ2-7, with D possibly TRBD1 on 6 matching bases. V shed 5 bases and J shed 1 base, with 21 bases lying between them. Germline CDR1 MNHEY, CDR2 SMNVEV (reference sequence). The CDR3 runs 17 residues. The CDR3 nucleotides are TGTGCCAGCAGTACCGTAGACGGTGGACAGACGTCCTACGAGCAGTACTTC. As protein: CASSTVDGGQTSYEQYF.

This clone was counted only a few times. The chain combines TRBV20-1 with TRBJ2-5, with unresolved D. The CDR3 sequence is 10 residues long. Trimming pared 7 bases from V and 5 bases from J, leaving 8 bases between. The germline V gene encodes CDR1 DFQATT and CDR2 SNEGSKA (reference sequence). The CDR3 region is CSGGRETQYF. CDR3 sequence (DNA): TGCAGTGGCGGCCGGGAGACCCAGTACTTC.

The chain uses TRBV14 and TRBJ2-3, with D tentatively TRBD1 (6 bases). The V and J ends lost 5 bases and 6 bases respectively, with 15 bases between them. The CDR3 runs to 14 residues. Germline loops: CDR1 SGHDN, CDR2 FVKESK. The CDR3 region is CASSRGQPGDTQYF. CDR3 in DNA: TGTGCCAGCAGCAGAGGACAGCCAGGGGATACGCAGTATTTT.

The chain is built from TRBV30 and TRBJ2-7, with D possibly being TRBD1 (5 bases). This CDR3 has 13 amino acids. Germline CDR1 is GTSNPN and CDR2 is SVGIG (reference sequence). The V end lost 0 bases, the J end lost 3 bases, and 9 bases lay between the germline ends. The CDR3 protein is CAWSVFRGYEQYF. CDR3 bases: TGTGCCTGGAGTGTATTTAGGGGCTACGAGCAGTACTTC.

As for this clone: Other DNA sequences in the same sample also yield this CDR3. The gene calls are TRBV19 and TRBJ1-5; D unclear. V was pared by 3 bases and J by 4 bases, with 13 bases between. The V gene's germline CDR1 is LNHDA and CDR2 SQIVND (reference sequence). This CDR3 is built from 15 residues. The CDR3 region is CASSILESSNQPQHF. CDR3 DNA: TGTGCCAGTAGTATCTTAGAGTCTAGTAATCAGCCCCAGCATTTT. The full variable domain, its missing parts supplied by reference TRBV19 and TRBJ1-5, is DGGITQSPKYLFRKEGQNVTLSCEQNLNHDAMYWYRQDPGQGLRLIYYSQIVNDFQKGDIAEGYSVSREKKESFPLTVTSAQKNPTAFYLCASSILESSNQPQHFGDGTRLSIL.

The gene calls are TRBV7-9 and TRBJ1-6, with unresolved D. V was trimmed by 1 base and J by 8 bases, leaving 6 bases between them. Germline V lookup: CDR1 SEHNR, CDR2 FQNEAQ (reference sequence). The CDR3 covers 13 residues. CDR3 protein: CASSLEGDSPLHF. The CDR3 DNA reads TGTGCCAGCAGCTTAGAGGGAGATTCACCCCTCCACTTT. The variable domain in full, with the rest retrieved from reference TRBV7-9 and TRBJ1-6, is DTGVSQNPRHKITKRGQNVTFRCDPISEHNRLYWYRQTLGQGPEFLTYFQNEAQLEKSRLLSDRFSAERPKGSFSTLEIQRTEQGDSAMYLCASSLEGDSPLHFGNGTRLTVT.

On this clone itself: One junction end does not reproduce the germline sequence, and a read error may be involved. The rearrangement uses TRBV7-9 and TRBJ1-3; maybe TRBD1 (5 bases). The CDR3 runs 19 residues. Germline V lookup: CDR1 SEHNR, CDR2 FQNEAQ (reference sequence). The CDR3 nucleotides read TGTGCCAGCACCCCCAGATTCGGGACGGCCATCTACTCTGGAAACACCATGTATTTT. Its translation: CASTPRFGTAIYSGNTMYF.

The chain combines TRBV6-1 with TRBJ1-2; D not resolved. Germline V gene lookup returns CDR1 MNHNS and CDR2 SASEGT. The CDR3 consists of 16 residues. V shed 3 bases and J shed 5 bases, with 19 bases lying between them. CDR3: CASSELLVRKDYGYTF. In DNA form, the CDR3 reads TGTGCCAGCAGTGAGTTGCTGGTTCGGAAGGATTATGGCTACACCTTC.

V and J are TRBV18 and TRBJ1-1; 7 nucleotides line up with TRBD1. The CDR3 is 15 amino acids. CDR1 and CDR2 (germline): KGHSH, LQKENI. The ends lost 3 bases at V and 2 bases at J; junction bases unmatched: 6. The chain's CDR3 is CASSPWGTDNTEAFF. CDR3 nucleotides: TGTGCCAGCTCACCCTGGGGGACAGATAACACTGAAGCTTTCTTT.

The chain has TRBV7-2 and TRBJ2-5, with a weak D call TRBD2 (6 bases). This CDR3 region has 15 residues. Germline loops: CDR1 SGHTA, CDR2 FQGNSA. V lost 0 bases to trimming and J lost 1 base, with 9 bases between them. DNA of the CDR3: TGTGCCAGCAGCTTAGCGCGGGGTCCCCAAGAGACCCAGTACTTC. Translating it yields CASSLARGPQETQYF. Full variable domain (outside the CDR3, taken from reference TRBV7-2 and TRBJ2-5): GAGVSQSPSNKVTEKGKDVELRCDPISGHTALYWYRQSLGQGLEFLIYFQGNSAPDKSGLPSDRFSAERTGGSVSTLTIQRTQQEDSAVYLCASSLARGPQETQYFGPGTRLLVL.

The rearrangement uses TRBV9 and TRBJ1-1, with a tentative D call TRBD1 (5 bases). Germline-derived CDR1 and CDR2 are SGDLS and YYNGEE. The length of the CDR3 is 14 residues. Trimming took 7 bases from V and 4 from J, leaving 17 bases between them. CDR3 residues: CASGPGSRSTEAFF. Written as DNA, the CDR3 is TGTGCCAGCGGCCCAGGGTCCCGAAGCACTGAAGCTTTCTTT.

The chain couples TRBV10-3 to TRBJ1-2; a weak D match, TRBD1 (6 bases). Trimming cost V 0 bases and J 7 bases, with 9 bases left between them. The CDR3 loop spans 13 amino acids. Germline CDR1 ENHRY, CDR2 SYGVKD. CDR3 sequence reads: CAISESSGVGYTF. The CDR3 bases are TGTGCCATCAGTGAGTCTTCAGGGGTTGGCTACACCTTC.

The chain combines TRBV6-1 with TRBJ2-2, with D maybe TRBD1 (6 bases). Between the trimmed V and J ends, which lost 3 bases and 3 bases, there was a span of 11 bases. Germline assignment: CDR1 MNHNS and CDR2 SASEGT. CDR3 size: 15 residues. The CDR3 nucleotides read TGTGCCAGCAGTGACCGGGCAGGGGACACCGGGGAGCTGTTTTTT. Protein: CASSDRAGDTGELFF.